A single sample is the source of the 28 T cell receptor beta chains below, sequenced in a study of cytomegalovirus exposure and HLA in healthy donors. Amplification used 60 Vbeta primers and 13 Jbeta primers. Sequenced by immunoSEQ multiplex PCR; TCRdb stores in-frame clones only, minus some. This table has 210,000 or so clones, 77% appearing once. Sequencing was carried out using PBMCs. All receptors come from a woman aged 60 to 75 in good health and CMV-seropositive.

There are a few counts of this clone. In DNA, the CDR3 is TGTGCCAGCAGCGAAAAAGTAACAGGGGGCCTCTACGAGCAGTACTTC. As protein: CASSEKVTGGLYEQYF. V gene TRBV5-4 combines with J gene TRBJ2-7, with 9 bases aligning to TRBD1. This CDR3 contains 16 residues. The V gene's germline CDR1 is SGHNT and CDR2 YYREEE (reference sequence). Trimming removed 4 bases from V and 3 bases from J; junction bases left unmatched: 11.

This clone was observed once. V usage is TRBV7-2 and J usage is TRBJ2-2; D not certain. V was clipped by 1 base and J by 3 bases, with 12 bases between them. Looked up from germline, CDR1 is SGHTA and CDR2 is FQGNSA. The CDR3 contains 16 residues. DNA for the CDR3: TGTGCCAGCAGCTTAGTCGGCGGCTGGGACACCGGGGAGCTGTTTTTT. This encodes CASSLVGGWDTGELFF.

This chain connects TRBV9 to TRBJ2-7; D ambiguous. V was trimmed by 4 bases and J by 0 bases, leaving 2 bases between them. The CDR3 spans 11 residues. Germline loops: CDR1 SGDLS, CDR2 YYNGEE. The DNA for the CDR3 is TGTGCCAGCAGCTACTCCTACGAGCAGTACTTC. Its translation: CASSYSYEQYF. The entire variable domain, with the rest obtained from reference TRBV9 and TRBJ2-7, is as follows: DSGVTQTPKHLITATGQRVTLRCSPRSGDLSVYWYQQSLDQGLQFLIQYYNGEERAKGNILERFSAQQFPDLHSELNLSSLELGDSALYFCASSYSYEQYFGPGTRLTVT.

This clone showed up just a few times. The rearrangement joins TRBV5-8 to TRBJ1-4; D is possibly TRBD1 (6 bases). The V end was cut by 3 bases, the J end by 8 bases, with 17 bases between. CDR3 length equals 15 residues. Germline V gene sequence: CDR1 SGHTS, CDR2 YDEGEE. The CDR3 here is CASSWPRGPLEKLFF. CDR3 DNA: TGTGCCAGCAGCTGGCCCAGGGGCCCTTTGGAAAAACTGTTTTTT.

V and J are TRBV19 and TRBJ2-7, with 7 positions matching TRBD2. The CDR3 loop spans 14 amino acids. After removal of 3 bases from V and 7 bases from J, the junction contained 9 bases not matched to a gene. Looked up from germline, CDR1 is LNHDA and CDR2 is SQIVND (reference sequence). This chain's CDR3 is CASSIERAGREQYF. In nucleotides, the CDR3 is TGTGCCAGTAGTATCGAGAGGGCCGGGAGGGAGCAGTACTTC.

V and J are TRBV28 and TRBJ1-4; tentative D call: TRBD1 (5 bases). V shed 10 bases and J shed 8 bases, with 20 bases lying between them. This CDR3 region has 14 residues. Germline-derived CDR1 and CDR2 are MDHEN and SYDVKM. CDR3 residues: CATLSGVGDEKLFF. The DNA of the CDR3 is TGTGCCACCTTATCGGGGGTAGGGGACGAAAAACTGTTTTTT.

This sequence joins TRBV6-5 and TRBJ2-7, with a tentative D call TRBD2 (6 bases). V gave up 6 bases and J gave up 2 bases, with 14 bases separating them. In germline, CDR1 is MNHEY, CDR2 SVGAGI. The CDR3 has 14 residues. The CDR3 is CASREGGSAYEQYF. In DNA, the CDR3 is TGTGCCAGCAGGGAGGGAGGCTCAGCCTACGAGCAGTACTTC.

This clone was recorded only once. The chain combines TRBV5-6 with TRBJ1-6; tentatively, D is TRBD1 (6 bases). Germline V gene sequence: CDR1 SGHDT, CDR2 YYEEEE. The CDR3 consists of 17 residues. The V end lost 4 bases, the J end lost 0 bases, and 14 bases lay between the germline ends. CDR3 bases: TGTGCCAGCAGCCAGGACAGAGCCAGCTCCTATAATTCACCCCTCCACTTT. It translates to CASSQDRASSYNSPLHF.

J is TRBJ1-1 and V is TRBV27; TRBD1 matches at 8 bases. Germline V lookup: CDR1 MNHEY, CDR2 SMNVEV (reference sequence). CDR3 length: 12 residues. With 6 bases clipped from V and 5 bases from J, the junction kept 2 bases outside the gene matches. The CDR3 sequence is CASSTGGTEAFF. The DNA for the CDR3 is TGTGCCAGCAGCACAGGGGGAACTGAAGCTTTCTTT.

The chain uses TRBV5-1 and TRBJ2-5, with D perhaps matching TRBD2 (5 bases). CDR1 is SGHRS and CDR2 is YFSETQ in the germline V gene. This CDR3 has 14 residues. V was shortened by 2 bases and J by 2 bases, with 10 bases between the two germline ends. For the CDR3, the DNA is TGCGCCAGCAGCTTTGGCAGCGGTCAAGAGACCCAGTACTTC. Amino acids: CASSFGSGQETQYF.

The V and J genes are TRBV5-1 and TRBJ1-1; the D gene is possibly TRBD1 (5 bases). Germline CDR1 SGHRS, CDR2 YFSETQ. The CDR3 contains 12 residues. Between the trimmed V and J ends, which lost 4 bases and 9 bases, there was a span of 13 bases. In nucleotides, the CDR3 is TGCGCCAGCAGCCCGGGGGGGACCCAAGCTTTCTTT. It is translated as CASSPGGTQAFF.

The chain is built from TRBV7-2 and TRBJ2-7; D may be TRBD2 (5 bases). There are 14 residues in the CDR3. The V end was cut by 3 bases, the J end by 9 bases, with 18 bases between. Per germline, CDR1 SGHTA and CDR2 FQGNSA. DNA of the CDR3: TGTGCCAGCAGCTTTCGGACCCCACTCGGAGGGCAGTACTTC. This codes for CASSFRTPLGGQYF.

This chain links TRBV6-1 with TRBJ2-7; possibly TRBD1 for D (6 bases). The CDR3 runs 13 residues. The germline gives CDR1 MNHNS, CDR2 SASEGT. The V end lost 8 bases, the J end lost 0 bases, and 11 bases lay between the germline ends. CDR3 protein: CASEQGYSYEQYF. For the CDR3, the DNA is TGTGCCAGCGAACAGGGCTACTCCTACGAGCAGTACTTC.

This rearrangement joins TRBV10-1 to TRBJ1-1; D ambiguous. CDR1 and CDR2 (germline): WNHNN, SYGVQD (reference sequence). Trimming removed 4 bases at V and 6 bases at J, with 6 bases between. The CDR3 covers 11 residues. The CDR3 region has the DNA TGCGCCAGCAGTGTCGGGGCTGAAGCTTTCTTT. This codes for CASSVGAEAFF.

Written as DNA, the CDR3 is TGTGCCAGCAGCCTGAATGGAGGCACAGATACGCAGTATTTT. Protein product: CASSLNGGTDTQYF. V is TRBV5-5 and J is TRBJ2-3, with D hard to call. Looked up from germline, CDR1 is SGHKS and CDR2 is YYEKEE (reference sequence). The CDR3 has 14 residues. V lost 4 bases and J lost 1, with 10 bases in between.

Only a few counts were recorded for this clone. CDR3 DNA: TGTGCCAGCAGTTATCTGGGGAGCGACACTGAAGCTTTCTTT. Amino acid sequence: CASSYLGSDTEAFF. The chain uses TRBV6-5 and TRBJ1-1; D remains unclear. The germline gives CDR1 MNHEY, CDR2 SVGAGI. The CDR3 extends over 14 amino acids. Trimming pared 3 bases from V and 3 bases from J, leaving 11 bases between.

This chain uses TRBV18 with TRBJ2-1, with D possibly matching TRBD2 (5 bases). Trimming left V 0 bases short and J 8 bases short, with 11 bases between. From germline, CDR1 is KGHSH and CDR2 LQKENI. The CDR3 extends over 14 amino acids. The CDR3 is CASSPPPSGDEQFF. The CDR3 DNA reads TGTGCCAGCTCACCACCGCCCAGCGGCGATGAGCAGTTCTTC.

V and J are TRBV6-1 and TRBJ2-1; 8 nucleotides align to TRBD1. Losses at the gene ends were 3 bases for V and 5 bases for J; bases not matched to a gene: 6. The germline gives CDR1 MNHNS, CDR2 SASEGT. The CDR3 totals 15 residues. The CDR3 loop reads CASSEPGGPNNEQFF. CDR3 nucleotide sequence: TGTGCCAGCAGTGAGCCAGGGGGCCCCAACAATGAGCAGTTCTTC.

This chain connects TRBV19 to TRBJ2-7; TRBD1 matches at 9 bases. There are 13 residues in the CDR3. Germline assignment: CDR1 LNHDA and CDR2 SQIVND (reference sequence). With V trimmed by 7 bases and J by 3 bases, 4 bases remained unmatched. CDR3 in amino acids: CASKGQGHYEQYF. The CDR3 nucleotides are TGTGCCAGTAAGGGACAGGGACACTACGAGCAGTACTTC.

The J gene is TRBJ2-7, the V gene TRBV29-1; TRBD2 agrees at 11 bases. CDR3 length equals 18 residues. The germline V gene encodes CDR1 SQVTM and CDR2 ANQGSEA. V lost 0 bases and J lost 0; bases outside the gene matches: 10. The CDR3 is CSVEDLASGRSGSYEQYF. Here the CDR3 DNA reads TGCAGCGTTGAAGATCTAGCTAGCGGGAGGTCGGGCTCCTACGAGCAGTACTTC.

The chain employs TRBV15 and TRBJ1-2; no clear D. This CDR3 region has 13 residues. V gave up 4 bases and J gave up 3 bases, with 9 bases separating them. Looked up from germline, CDR1 is LNHNV and CDR2 is YYDKDF (reference sequence). As DNA, the CDR3 is TGTGCCACCAGCACGGAGGGTTACTATGGCTACACCTTC. It yields the protein CATSTEGYYGYTF.

The CDR3 here is CASSPVSVPGTGELFF. The CDR3 DNA reads as TGCGCCAGCAGCCCCGTCAGTGTGCCGGGCACCGGGGAGCTGTTTTTT. This chain connects TRBV5-1 to TRBJ2-2; D not resolved. V lost 4 bases to trimming and J lost 4 bases, with 17 bases between them. The germline gives CDR1 SGHRS, CDR2 YFSETQ. The CDR3 is made up of 16 amino acids.

The chain has TRBV9 and TRBJ2-1, with 7 bases aligning to TRBD1. CDR3 length: 16 residues. Trimming removed 0 bases from V and 4 bases from J; junction bases left unmatched: 7. Germline loops: CDR1 SGDLS, CDR2 YYNGEE. CDR3 region: CASSVGSGTVYNEQFF. CDR3 nucleotide sequence: TGTGCCAGCAGCGTAGGGTCCGGGACAGTGTACAATGAGCAGTTCTTC.

The V gene is TRBV6-5, the J gene TRBJ1-1; D gene unclear. Deletions cut 4 bases from V and 7 bases from J, with 19 bases between. CDR3 length: 15 residues. Looked up from germline, CDR1 is MNHEY and CDR2 is SVGAGI. The CDR3 DNA is TGTGCCAGCAGTTCCGACTCGGTGTTGTCCCATGAAGCTTTCTTT. The encoded protein is CASSSDSVLSHEAFF.

CDR3 nucleotides: TGTGCCAGCAGTCGGGGTAGCGGGAGCGACGAGCAGTACTTC. Protein sequence: CASSRGSGSDEQYF. This chain connects TRBV2 to TRBJ2-7; 9 nucleotides agree with TRBD2. The CDR3 is 14 residues long. The V and J ends lost 5 bases and 5 bases, in that order; junction bases with no gene match: 7. Germline V gene sequence: CDR1 SNHLY, CDR2 FYNNEI.

The chain combines TRBV5-4 with TRBJ2-3; 7 nucleotides match TRBD2. The CDR3 contains 15 residues. With 1 base clipped from V and 4 bases from J, the junction kept 6 bases outside the gene matches. Looked up from germline, CDR1 is SGHNT and CDR2 is YYREEE (reference sequence). The CDR3 region is CASSLLRGKSDTQYF. Here the CDR3 DNA reads TGTGCCAGCAGCTTGTTGCGGGGGAAGTCAGATACGCAGTATTTT.

The chain uses TRBV19 and TRBJ1-1; maybe TRBD1 (5 bases). Trimming left V 2 bases short and J 1 base short, with 8 bases between. Germline V CDR1 and CDR2: LNHDA, SQIVND (reference sequence). The CDR3 has 14 amino acids. The CDR3 sequence is CASSIRGENTEAFF. CDR3 in DNA: TGTGCCAGTAGTATAAGGGGCGAGAACACTGAAGCTTTCTTT.

The V call is TRBV9, the J call TRBJ2-1; 11 nucleotides align to TRBD2. The V gene end was trimmed by 0 bases and the J gene end by 1 base; junction bases not matched to a gene: 9. The CDR3 has 19 residues. Germline loops: CDR1 SGDLS, CDR2 YYNGEE. This CDR3 is CASSVAGLSGGASYNEQFF. In DNA, the CDR3 is TGTGCCAGCAGCGTAGCGGGTCTTAGCGGGGGGGCGTCCTACAATGAGCAGTTCTTC.